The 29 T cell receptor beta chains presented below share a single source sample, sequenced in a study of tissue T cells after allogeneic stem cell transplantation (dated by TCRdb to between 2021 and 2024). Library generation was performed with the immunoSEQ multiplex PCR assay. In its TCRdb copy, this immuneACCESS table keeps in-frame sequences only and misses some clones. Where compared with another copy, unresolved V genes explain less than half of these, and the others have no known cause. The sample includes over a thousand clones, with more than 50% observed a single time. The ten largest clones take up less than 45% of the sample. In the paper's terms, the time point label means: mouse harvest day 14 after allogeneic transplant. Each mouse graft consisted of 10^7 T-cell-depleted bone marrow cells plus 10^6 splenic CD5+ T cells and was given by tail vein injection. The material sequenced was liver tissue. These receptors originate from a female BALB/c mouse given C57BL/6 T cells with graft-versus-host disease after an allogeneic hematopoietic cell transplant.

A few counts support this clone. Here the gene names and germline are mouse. CDR3 DNA, as far as it was read: TGTGCCAGCAGTCTGTGGGGGGGGCGCTCCTATGAACAGTAC. Residues: CASSLWGGRSYEQY. The full-length CDR3 reads as CASSLWGGRSYEQYF. This chain joins TRBV26 and TRBJ2-7; 8 bases align to TRBD2. The DNA ends 1 residue before the CDR3 does, and the rest of the CDR3 is filled in from the germline J gene. V was clipped by 1 base and J by 0 bases; unmatched bases: 2. Germline V lookup: CDR1 KGHPV, CDR2 FQNQEV (reference sequence). The CDR3 sequence is 15 residues long.

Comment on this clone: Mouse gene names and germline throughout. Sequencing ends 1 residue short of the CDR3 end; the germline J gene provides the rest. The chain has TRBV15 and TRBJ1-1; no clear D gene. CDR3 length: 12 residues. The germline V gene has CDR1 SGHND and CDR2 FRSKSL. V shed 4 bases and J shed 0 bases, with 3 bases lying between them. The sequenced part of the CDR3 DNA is TGTGCCAGCAGTTCACAGAACACAGAAGTCTTC. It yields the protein CASSSQNTEVF. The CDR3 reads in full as CASSSQNTEVFF.

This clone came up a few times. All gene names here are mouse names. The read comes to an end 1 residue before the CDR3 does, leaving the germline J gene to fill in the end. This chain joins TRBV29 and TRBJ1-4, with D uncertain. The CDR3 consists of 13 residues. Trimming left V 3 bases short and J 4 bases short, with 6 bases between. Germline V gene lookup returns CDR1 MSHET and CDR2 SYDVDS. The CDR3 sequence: CASSFGSNERLFF. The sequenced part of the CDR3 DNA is TGTGCTAGCAGTTTTGGCAGCAACGAAAGATTATTT.

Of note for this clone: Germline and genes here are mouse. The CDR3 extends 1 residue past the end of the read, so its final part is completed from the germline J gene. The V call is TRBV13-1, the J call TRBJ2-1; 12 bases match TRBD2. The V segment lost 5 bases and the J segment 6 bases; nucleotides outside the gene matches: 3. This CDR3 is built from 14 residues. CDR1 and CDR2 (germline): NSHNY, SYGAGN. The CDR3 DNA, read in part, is TGTGCCAGCAGCCGGGACTGGGGGGTTGCTGAGCAGTTC. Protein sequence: CASSRDWGVAEQF. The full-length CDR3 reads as CASSRDWGVAEQFF.

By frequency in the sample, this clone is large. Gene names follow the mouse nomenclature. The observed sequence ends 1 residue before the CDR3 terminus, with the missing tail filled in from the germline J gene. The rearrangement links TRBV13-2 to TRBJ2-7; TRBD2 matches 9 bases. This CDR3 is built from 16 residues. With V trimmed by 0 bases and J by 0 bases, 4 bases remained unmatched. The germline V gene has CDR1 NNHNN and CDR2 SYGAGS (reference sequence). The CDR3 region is CASGDARTGDSYEQYF. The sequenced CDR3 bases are TGTGCCAGCGGTGATGCCCGGACTGGGGACTCCTATGAACAGTAC.

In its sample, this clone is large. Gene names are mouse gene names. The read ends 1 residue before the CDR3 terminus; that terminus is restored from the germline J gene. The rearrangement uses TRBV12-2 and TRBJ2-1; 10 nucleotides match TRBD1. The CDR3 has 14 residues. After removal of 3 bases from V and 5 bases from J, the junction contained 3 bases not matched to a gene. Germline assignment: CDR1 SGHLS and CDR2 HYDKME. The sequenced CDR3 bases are TGTGCCAGCTCTGCCGGGACAGGGGATGCTGAGCAGTTC. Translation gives CASSAGTGDAEQF. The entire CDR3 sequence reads CASSAGTGDAEQFF.

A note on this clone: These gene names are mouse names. The covered CDR3 bases are TGTGCCAGCAGCCAAGATCGCGGTCTCAGTAGTGCAGAAACGCTGTAT. Translation gives CASSQDRGLSSAETLY. The full CDR3 is CASSQDRGLSSAETLYF. V is TRBV5 and J is TRBJ2-3; D gene uncertain. The read falls 1 residue short of the CDR3 end, and the missing part is taken from the germline J gene. V was clipped by 0 bases and J by 0 bases, with 13 bases between them. CDR3 length equals 17 residues. Per the germline V gene, CDR1 is LGHNA and CDR2 is YNLKQL (reference sequence).

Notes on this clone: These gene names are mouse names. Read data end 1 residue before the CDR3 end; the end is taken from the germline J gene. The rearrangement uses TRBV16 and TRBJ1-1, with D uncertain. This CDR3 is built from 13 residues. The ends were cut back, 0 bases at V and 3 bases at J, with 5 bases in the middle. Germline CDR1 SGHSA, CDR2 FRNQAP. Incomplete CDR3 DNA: TGTGCAAGCAGCTTAGACTCCGACACAGAAGTCTTC. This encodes CASSLDSDTEVF. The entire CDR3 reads CASSLDSDTEVFF.

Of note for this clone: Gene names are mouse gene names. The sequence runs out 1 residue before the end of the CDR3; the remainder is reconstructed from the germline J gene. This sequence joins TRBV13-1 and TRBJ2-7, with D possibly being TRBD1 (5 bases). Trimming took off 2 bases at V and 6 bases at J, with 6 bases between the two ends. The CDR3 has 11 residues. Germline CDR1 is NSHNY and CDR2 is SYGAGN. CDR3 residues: CASSEGVEQYF. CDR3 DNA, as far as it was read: TGTGCCAGCAGTGAAGGGGTTGAACAGTAC.

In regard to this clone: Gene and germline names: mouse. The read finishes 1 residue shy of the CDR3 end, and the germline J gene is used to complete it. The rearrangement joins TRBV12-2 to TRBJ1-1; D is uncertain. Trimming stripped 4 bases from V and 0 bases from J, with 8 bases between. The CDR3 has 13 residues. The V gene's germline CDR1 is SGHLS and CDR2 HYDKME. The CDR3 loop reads CASSRIANTEVFF. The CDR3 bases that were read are TGTGCCAGCTCCCGTATTGCAAACACAGAAGTCTTC.

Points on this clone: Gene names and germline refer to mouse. CDR3 bases read: TGTAGTTCTAGAGATCTGACAGCAAACACAGAAGTCTTC. Encoded protein: CSSRDLTANTEVF. From start to end, the CDR3 is CSSRDLTANTEVFF. This sequence joins TRBV30 and TRBJ1-1, with D perhaps TRBD1 (5 bases). The CDR3 extends 1 residue past the end of the read, so its final part is completed from the germline J gene. This CDR3 contains 14 residues. Germline V gives CDR1 SQVVS, CDR2 ANEGSEA. The ends were cut back, 0 bases at V and 0 bases at J, with 8 bases in the middle.

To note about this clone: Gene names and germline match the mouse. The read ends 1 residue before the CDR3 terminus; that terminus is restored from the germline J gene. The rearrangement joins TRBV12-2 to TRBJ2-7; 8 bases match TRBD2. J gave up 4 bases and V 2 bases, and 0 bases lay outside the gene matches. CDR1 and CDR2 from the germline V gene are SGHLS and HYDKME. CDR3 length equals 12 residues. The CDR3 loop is CASSPGGYEQYF. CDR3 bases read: TGTGCCAGCTCTCCTGGGGGGTATGAACAGTAC.

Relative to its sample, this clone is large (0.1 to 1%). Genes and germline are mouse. The DNA read from the CDR3 is TGTGCAAGCAGCTTCCAGGGAGGTGGAAATACGCTCTAT. This encodes CASSFQGGGNTLY. The entire CDR3 protein reads CASSFQGGGNTLYF. The gene calls are TRBV16 and TRBJ1-3, with D perhaps matching TRBD1 (5 bases). The read terminates 1 residue before the CDR3 end, so the remaining end is supplied by the germline J gene. The V gene lost 3 bases and the J gene lost 3 bases, with 9 bases spanning the gap. This CDR3 spans 14 amino acids. The V gene's germline CDR1 is SGHSA and CDR2 FRNQAP.

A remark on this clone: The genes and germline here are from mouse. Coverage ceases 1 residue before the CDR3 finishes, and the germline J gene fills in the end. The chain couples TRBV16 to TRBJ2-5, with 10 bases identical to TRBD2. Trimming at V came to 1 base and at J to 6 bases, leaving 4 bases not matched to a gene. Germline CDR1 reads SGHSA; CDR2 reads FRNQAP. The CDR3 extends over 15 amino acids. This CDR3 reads CASSLATGGQDTQYF. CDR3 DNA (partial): TGTGCAAGCAGCTTAGCGACTGGGGGGCAGGACACCCAGTAC.

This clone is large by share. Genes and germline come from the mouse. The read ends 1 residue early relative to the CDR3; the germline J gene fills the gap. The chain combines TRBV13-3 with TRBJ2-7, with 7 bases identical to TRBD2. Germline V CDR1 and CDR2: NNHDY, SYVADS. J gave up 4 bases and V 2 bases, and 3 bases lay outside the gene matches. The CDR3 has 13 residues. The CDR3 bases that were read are TGTGCCAGCAGTGAAGGCTGGGGGTATGAACAGTAC. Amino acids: CASSEGWGYEQY. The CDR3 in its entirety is CASSEGWGYEQYF.

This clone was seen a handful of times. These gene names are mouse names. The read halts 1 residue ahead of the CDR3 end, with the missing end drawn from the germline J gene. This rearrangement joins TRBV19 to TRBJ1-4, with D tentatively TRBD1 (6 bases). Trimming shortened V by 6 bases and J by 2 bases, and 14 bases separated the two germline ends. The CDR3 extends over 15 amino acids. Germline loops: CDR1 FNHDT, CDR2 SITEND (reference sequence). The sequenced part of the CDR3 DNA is TGTGCCAGCAATTCCGGGACACCCTCCAACGAAAGATTATTT. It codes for CASNSGTPSNERLF. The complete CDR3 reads CASNSGTPSNERLFF.

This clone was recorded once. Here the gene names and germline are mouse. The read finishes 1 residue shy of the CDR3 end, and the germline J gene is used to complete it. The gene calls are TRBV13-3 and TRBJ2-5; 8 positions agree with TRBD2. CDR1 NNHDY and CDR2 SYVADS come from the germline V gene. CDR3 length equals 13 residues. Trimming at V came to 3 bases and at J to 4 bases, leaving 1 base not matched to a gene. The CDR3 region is CASSAWGEDTQYF. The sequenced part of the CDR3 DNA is TGTGCCAGCAGTGCCTGGGGGGAAGACACCCAGTAC.

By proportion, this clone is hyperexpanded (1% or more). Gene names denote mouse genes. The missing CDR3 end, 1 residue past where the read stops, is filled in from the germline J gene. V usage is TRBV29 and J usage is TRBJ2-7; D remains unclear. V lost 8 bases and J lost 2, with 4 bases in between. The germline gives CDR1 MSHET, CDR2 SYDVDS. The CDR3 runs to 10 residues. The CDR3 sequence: CASGAYEQYF. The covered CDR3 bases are TGTGCTAGCGGGGCCTATGAACAGTAC.

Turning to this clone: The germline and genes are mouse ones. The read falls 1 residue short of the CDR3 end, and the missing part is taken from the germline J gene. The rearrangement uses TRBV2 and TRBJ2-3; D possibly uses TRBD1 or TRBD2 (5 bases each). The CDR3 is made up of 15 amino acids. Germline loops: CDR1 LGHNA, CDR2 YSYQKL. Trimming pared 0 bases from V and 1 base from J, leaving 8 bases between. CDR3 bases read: TGTGCCAGCAGCCAAGAGGGGGTCCGTGCAGAAACGCTGTAT. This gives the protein CASSQEGVRAETLY. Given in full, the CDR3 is CASSQEGVRAETLYF.

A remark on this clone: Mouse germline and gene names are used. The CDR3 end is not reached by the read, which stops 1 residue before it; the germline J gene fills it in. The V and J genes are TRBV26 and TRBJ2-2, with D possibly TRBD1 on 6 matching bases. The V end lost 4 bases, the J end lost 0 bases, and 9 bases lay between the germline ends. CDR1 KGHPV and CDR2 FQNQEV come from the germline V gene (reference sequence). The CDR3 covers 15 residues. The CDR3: CASSPGTPNTGQLYF. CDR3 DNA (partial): TGTGCCAGCAGTCCCGGGACACCAAACACCGGGCAGCTCTAC.

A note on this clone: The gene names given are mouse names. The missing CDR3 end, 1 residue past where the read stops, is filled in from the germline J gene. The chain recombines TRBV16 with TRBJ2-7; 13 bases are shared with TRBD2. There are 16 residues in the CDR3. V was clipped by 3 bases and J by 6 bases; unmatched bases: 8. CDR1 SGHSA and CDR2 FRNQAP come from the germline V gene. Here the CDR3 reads CASSFPAGTGGGEQYF. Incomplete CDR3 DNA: TGTGCAAGCAGCTTCCCCGCCGGGACTGGGGGGGGTGAACAGTAC.

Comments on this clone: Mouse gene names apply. CDR3 region: CASSKDRGDTGQLYF. The CDR3 DNA, read in part, is TGTGCTAGCAGTAAGGACAGGGGTGACACCGGGCAGCTCTAC. The chain links TRBV17 to TRBJ2-2, with 9 bases lining up with TRBD1. The DNA ends 1 residue before the CDR3 does, and the rest of the CDR3 is filled in from the germline J gene. With 4 bases clipped from V and 3 bases from J, the junction kept 3 bases outside the gene matches. Germline V lookup: CDR1 MNHDT, CDR2 YYDKIL. The CDR3 sequence is 15 residues long.

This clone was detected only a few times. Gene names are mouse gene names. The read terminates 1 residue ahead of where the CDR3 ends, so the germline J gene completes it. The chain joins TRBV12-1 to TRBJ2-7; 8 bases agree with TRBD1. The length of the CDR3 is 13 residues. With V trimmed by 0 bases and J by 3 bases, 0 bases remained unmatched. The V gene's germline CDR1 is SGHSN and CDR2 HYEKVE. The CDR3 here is CASSLDRGYEQYF. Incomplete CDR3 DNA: TGTGCCAGCTCTCTCGACAGGGGCTATGAACAGTAC.

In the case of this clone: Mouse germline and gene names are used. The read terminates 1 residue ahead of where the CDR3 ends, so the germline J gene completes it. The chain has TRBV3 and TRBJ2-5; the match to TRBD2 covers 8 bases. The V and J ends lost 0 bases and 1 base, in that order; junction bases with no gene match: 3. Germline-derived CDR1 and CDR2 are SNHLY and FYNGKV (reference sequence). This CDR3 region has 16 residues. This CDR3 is CASSLAWGAYQDTQYF. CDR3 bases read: TGTGCCAGCAGCTTAGCCTGGGGGGCCTACCAAGACACCCAGTAC.

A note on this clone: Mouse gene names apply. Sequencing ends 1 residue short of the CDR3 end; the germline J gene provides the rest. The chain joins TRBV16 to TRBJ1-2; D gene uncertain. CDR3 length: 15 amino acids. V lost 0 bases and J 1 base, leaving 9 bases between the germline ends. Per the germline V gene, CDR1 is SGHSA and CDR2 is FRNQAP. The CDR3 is CASSLDRGINSDYTF. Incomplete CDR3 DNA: TGTGCAAGCAGCTTAGATCGAGGCATAAACTCCGACTACACC.

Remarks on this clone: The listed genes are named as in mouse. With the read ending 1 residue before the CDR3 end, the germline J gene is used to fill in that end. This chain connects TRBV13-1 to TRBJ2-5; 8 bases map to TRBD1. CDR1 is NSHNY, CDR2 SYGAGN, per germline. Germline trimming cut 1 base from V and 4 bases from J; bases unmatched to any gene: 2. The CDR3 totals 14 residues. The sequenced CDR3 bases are TGTGCCAGCAGTGATTCAGGGGGCGAAGACACCCAGTAC. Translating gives CASSDSGGEDTQY. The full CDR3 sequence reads CASSDSGGEDTQYF.

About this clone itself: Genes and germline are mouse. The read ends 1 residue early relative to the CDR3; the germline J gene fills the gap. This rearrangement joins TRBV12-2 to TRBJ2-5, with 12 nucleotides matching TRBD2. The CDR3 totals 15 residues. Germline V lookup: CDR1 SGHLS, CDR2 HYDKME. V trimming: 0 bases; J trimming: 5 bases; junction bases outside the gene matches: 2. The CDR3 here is CASSLGTGGLDTQYF. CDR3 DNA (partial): TGTGCCAGCTCTCTCGGGACTGGGGGGTTAGACACCCAGTAC.

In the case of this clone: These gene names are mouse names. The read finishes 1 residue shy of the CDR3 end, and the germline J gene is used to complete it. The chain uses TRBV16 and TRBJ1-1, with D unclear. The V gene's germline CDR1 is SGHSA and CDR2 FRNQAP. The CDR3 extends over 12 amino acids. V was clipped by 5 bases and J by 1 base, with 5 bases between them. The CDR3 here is CASSAQNTEVFF. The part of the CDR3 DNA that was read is TGTGCAAGCAGCGCACAAAACACAGAAGTCTTC.

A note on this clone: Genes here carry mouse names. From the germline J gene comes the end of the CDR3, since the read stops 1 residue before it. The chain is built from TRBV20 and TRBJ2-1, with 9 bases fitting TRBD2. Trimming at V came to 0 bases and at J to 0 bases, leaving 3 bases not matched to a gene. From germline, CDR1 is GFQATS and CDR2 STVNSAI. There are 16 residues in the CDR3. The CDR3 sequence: CGARDWGGDNYAEQFF. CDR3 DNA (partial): TGTGGTGCTAGGGACTGGGGGGGTGATAACTATGCTGAGCAGTTC.